This is a list of T cell receptor beta chains from one sample in a study of PD-1 blockade in classical Hodgkin lymphoma. The protocol was immunoSEQ multiplex PCR, while the TCRdb copy is restricted to in-frame clones and leaves out a portion. The table has roughly 27,000 clones, 72% seen once. The sample consisted of peripheral blood mononuclear cells (PBMCs), taken before the fourth cycle of nivolumab. All receptors derive from a human donor with classical Hodgkin lymphoma. Both conserved end residues are part of each CDR3. Fields, in order: clone size, D gene, V gene, J gene, CDR3 protein, CDR3 DNA. The D gene is left open where the match is weak. For some rows the clone size is stated as once, few or many, or as a class when expanded; others skip it.

.	TRBD2	TRBV19	TRBJ2-7	CASSIRLAETYEQYF	TGTGCCAGTAGTATACGACTAGCAGAAACCTACGAGCAGTACTTC
.	TRBD1	TRBV27	TRBJ1-5	CASSLKGAGNQPQHF	TGTGCCAGCAGTTTAAAGGGGGCTGGGAATCAGCCCCAGCATTTT
.	.	TRBV20-1	TRBJ1-1	CSAKANEAFF	TGCAGTGCCAAGGCCAACGAAGCTTTCTTT
few	TRBD1	TRBV19	TRBJ1-2	CAIKDRGAYGYTF	TGTGCCATTAAAGACAGGGGAGCCTATGGCTACACCTTC
.	TRBD1	TRBV29-1	TRBJ1-1	CSVRPRGQSNTEAFF	TGCAGCGTTAGACCCCGGGGACAGTCGAACACTGAAGCTTTCTTT
.	TRBD1	TRBV7-9	TRBJ1-1	CASSQGQGASKAFF	TGTGCCAGCAGCCAGGGGCAGGGGGCGAGTAAAGCTTTCTTT
.	TRBD1	TRBV15	TRBJ1-2	CATRTGTGAGYGYTF	TGTGCCACCAGGACCGGGACAGGAGCGGGCTATGGCTACACCTTC
few	TRBD1	TRBV7-9	TRBJ2-4	CASSLQGANIQYF	TGTGCCAGCAGCTTACAGGGGGCGAACATTCAGTACTTC
.	TRBD1	TRBV30	TRBJ1-1	CAWSLGQRNTEAFF	TGTGCCTGGAGTTTGGGACAGAGGAACACTGAAGCTTTCTTT
.	TRBD2	TRBV29-1	TRBJ2-1	CSVEGLASGNEQFF	TGCAGCGTTGAAGGACTAGCGAGTGGGAATGAGCAGTTCTTC
.	TRBD2	TRBV7-2	TRBJ2-3	CASSLSGLGTDTQYF	TGTGCCAGCAGCCTAAGCGGACTAGGCACAGATACGCAGTATTTT
.	.	TRBV25-1	TRBJ1-4	CASSDLRDTNEKLFF	TGTGCCAGCAGTGACCTCAGGGACACGAATGAAAAACTGTTTTTT
.	TRBD2	TRBV7-8	TRBJ2-2	CASSPLAGGATNTGELFF	TGTGCCAGCAGCCCGCTAGCGGGAGGGGCGACGAACACCGGGGAGCTGTTTTTT
.	.	TRBV28	TRBJ1-3	CASSLGFQYTIYF	TGTGCCAGCAGTTTAGGGTTCCAGTACACCATATATTTT
few	.	TRBV6-6	TRBJ1-5	CASSYSREFSNQPQHF	TGTGCCAGCAGTTACTCTCGGGAGTTTAGCAATCAGCCCCAGCATTTT
.	.	TRBV30	TRBJ1-5	CAWSVTGGYQPQHF	TGTGCCTGGAGTGTAACGGGGGGCTATCAGCCCCAGCATTTT
.	.	TRBV29-1	TRBJ1-4	CSVGATNEKLFF	TGCAGCGTTGGGGCAACTAATGAAAAACTGTTTTTT
.	.	TRBV28	TRBJ1-5	CASSFFRGEQPQHF	TGTGCCAGCAGTTTTTTCAGGGGTGAGCAGCCCCAGCATTTT
.	.	TRBV18	TRBJ2-7	CASSPQGGEQYF	TGTGCCAGCTCACCACAGGGGGGCGAGCAGTACTTC
.	.	TRBV7-9	TRBJ1-5	CASSLDNQPQHF	TGTGCCAGCAGCTTAGACAATCAGCCCCAGCATTTT
.	.	TRBV18	TRBJ1-2	CASSIRRGNYGYTF	TGTGCCAGCTCCATCCGACGGGGTAACTATGGCTACACCTTC
.	.	TRBV18	TRBJ1-1	CASSVGPANTEAFF	TGTGCCAGCTCAGTAGGACCGGCGAACACTGAAGCTTTCTTT
.	TRBD1	TRBV5-1	TRBJ1-1	CASSVLLGRGPPTEAFF	TGCGCCAGCAGTGTCCTACTTGGCAGGGGGCCCCCAACTGAAGCTTTCTTT
.	.	TRBV7-2	TRBJ2-3	CASSFLGDTQYF	TGTGCCAGCAGCTTCCTGGGCGACACGCAGTATTTT
.	TRBD1	TRBV6-1	TRBJ2-7	CASSEAWDRGYEQYF	TGTGCCAGCAGTGAAGCTTGGGACAGGGGATACGAGCAGTACTTC
.	.	TRBV7-9	TRBJ1-1	CASRGDRNTNTEAFF	TGTGCCAGCAGGGGGGACCGCAACACGAACACTGAAGCTTTCTTT
.	.	TRBV9	TRBJ1-2	CASSETPGNYGYTF	TGTGCCAGCAGCGAGACCCCCGGGAACTATGGCTACACCTTC
.	TRBD2	TRBV19	TRBJ2-7	CASKVTAGPGPYEQYF	TGTGCCAGTAAGGTCACAGCGGGACCTGGCCCCTACGAGCAGTACTTC
.	.	TRBV28	TRBJ2-7	CASSLPLAGQGYEQYF	TGTGCCAGCAGCCTTCCCCTAGCGGGACAGGGTTACGAGCAGTACTTC
.	.	TRBV6-5	TRBJ2-7	CASSSSGGTYEQYF	TGTGCCAGCAGTAGCAGCGGAGGGACCTACGAGCAGTACTTC
.	.	TRBV7-9	TRBJ2-2	CASSPLEWAGELFF	TGTGCCAGCAGCCCTTTAGAATGGGCCGGGGAGCTGTTTTTT
.	.	TRBV5-1	TRBJ2-7	CASSLAGGDLGYEQYF	TGCGCCAGCAGCTTGGCAGGTGGTGACCTGGGCTACGAGCAGTACTTC
.	TRBD2	TRBV11-1	TRBJ2-3	CASSHEGLAGGGDTQYF	TGTGCCAGCAGCCATGAGGGACTAGCGGGGGGAGGAGATACGCAGTATTTT
.	.	TRBV29-1	TRBJ2-3	CSVQGSSDTQYF	TGCAGCGTCCAGGGTAGTTCAGATACGCAGTATTTT
.	.	TRBV5-6	TRBJ2-3	CASSLTGVFADTQYF	TGTGCCAGCAGCTTAACGGGGGTTTTTGCAGATACGCAGTATTTT
.	TRBD2	TRBV9	TRBJ2-1	CASSRGGSIDGSYNEQFF	TGTGCCAGCAGTCGGGGCGGGAGCATTGATGGGTCCTACAATGAGCAGTTCTTC
.	.	TRBV14	TRBJ1-2	CASSQVQHTGYTF	TGTGCCAGCAGCCAAGTACAGCACACTGGCTACACCTTC
.	.	TRBV7-8	TRBJ1-2	CASSLNEGGGYTF	TGTGCCAGCAGCTTAAACGAAGGCGGAGGCTACACCTTC
once	.	TRBV29-1	TRBJ2-1	CSVDQGINEQFF	TGCAGCGTTGATCAGGGGATCAATGAGCAGTTCTTC
.	TRBD2	TRBV7-2	TRBJ2-3	CASSLVAGGLADTQYF	TGTGCCAGCAGCTTAGTAGCGGGGGGGCTGGCAGATACGCAGTATTTT
.	.	TRBV4-2	TRBJ1-4	CASSQMGATNEKLFF	TGTGCCAGCAGCCAAATGGGTGCAACTAATGAAAAACTGTTTTTT
.	.	TRBV27	TRBJ2-7	CASSLEVGGEQYF	TGTGCCAGCAGTTTAGAGGTAGGAGGGGAGCAGTACTTC
few	.	TRBV29-1	TRBJ2-7	CSVALESVGEQYF	TGCAGCGTTGCTCTAGAGTCAGTAGGCGAGCAGTACTTC
once	.	TRBV30	TRBJ1-5	CAWSRGEGNQPQHF	TGTGCCTGGAGTCGGGGGGAGGGCAATCAGCCCCAGCATTTT
few	TRBD2	TRBV30	TRBJ2-7	CASEAVLAGGSYEQYF	TGTGCGTCGGAGGCAGTCCTAGCGGGGGGCTCCTACGAGCAGTACTTC
.	TRBD2	TRBV5-4	TRBJ2-7	CASSSAGIKNEQYF	TGTGCCAGCAGCTCAGCGGGAATCAAAAACGAGCAGTACTTC
few	.	TRBV5-1	TRBJ2-5	CASNLEGLRSETQYF	TGCGCCAGCAACTTGGAGGGACTTCGATCCGAGACCCAGTACTTC
.	.	TRBV11-3	TRBJ2-1	CASSLESAWFF	TGTGCCAGCAGCTTAGAGTCCGCGTGGTTCTTC
.	.	TRBV21-1	TRBJ1-5	CASSKMGVVQPQHF	TGTGCCAGCAGCAAAATGGGGGTGGTACAGCCCCAGCATTTT